Listed below are T cell receptor beta chains from one sample, sequenced in a study of blood T cell repertoires in COVID-19. The data were produced by immunoSEQ multiplex PCR, yet TCRdb's version contains in-frame clones alone and is incomplete. Among about 250,000 clones, about 79% were seen once, and the ten largest hold about 9.6%. The sequencing input was peripheral blood. These receptor sequences come from a man at least 80 years old with acute or convalescent COVID-19. The CDR3 runs from the conserved cysteine through the conserved F or W. A D gene is named only where the DNA matches it firmly. Only some rows state a clone size, as once, few, many or a class for expanded clones.

>TRBV5-6|TRBD1|-|TRBJ2-7
TGTGCCAGCAGCTCCGAAACAGGGGCCTACGAGCAGTACTTC
CASSSETGAYEQYF
>TRBV18|-|-|TRBJ1-4
TGTGCCAGCTCACCCGGTGGCGGAAAACTGTTTTTT
CASSPGGGKLFF
>TRBV10-3|TRBD1|-|TRBJ2-7
TGTGCCATCAGTGAGGACAGGGGGCTCGAGCAGTACTTC
CAISEDRGLEQYF
>TRBV7-6|TRBD2|-|TRBJ2-2
TGTGCCAGCAGCTTAGCCGGACTAGCGAGGGGTGCCGGGGAGCTGTTTTTT
CASSLAGLARGAGELFF
>TRBV5-5|-|-|TRBJ1-3
TGTGCCAGCAGCCCTACACACAGCTCTGGAAACACCATATATTTT
CASSPTHSSGNTIYF
>TRBV3-1/TRBV3-2|TRBD1|-|TRBJ2-5
TGTGCCAGCAGCCAATCAGGGGGCAGTGAGACCCAGTACTTC
CASSQSGGSETQYF
>TRBV7-9|TRBD2|-|TRBJ2-5
TGTGCCAGCAGCTTCGGGGGGGAGACCCAGTACTTC
CASSFGGETQYF
>TRBV5-1|TRBD2|-|TRBJ2-1
TGCGCCAGCAGCTTGCGCGGGGGATTCCCCAATGAGCAGTTCTTC
CASSLRGGFPNEQFF
>TRBV11-2|TRBD2|-|TRBJ2-7
TGTGCCAGCAGCTTGAGACTAGCGGAGGGCTCCTACGAGCAGTACTTC
CASSLRLAEGSYEQYF
>TRBV7-3|TRBD1|-|TRBJ2-5
TGTGCCAGCAGCCCAACCAGAGGACAGGGAGTGGCCCAGTACTTC
CASSPTRGQGVAQYF
>TRBV28|-|-|TRBJ2-7
TGTGCCAGCAGCGCTGGTGGCTCGCCCTCCTACGAGCAGTACTTC
CASSAGGSPSYEQYF
>TRBV5-1|TRBD1|-|TRBJ1-6
TGCGCCAGCAGCTGGGGTCCGGGACAGAGTAATTCACCCCTCCACTTT
CASSWGPGQSNSPLHF
>TRBV5-1|-|-|TRBJ1-6
TGCGCCAGCCAACAGGTTTTCTATAATTCACCCCTCCACTTT
CASQQVFYNSPLHF
>TRBV4-2|-|-|TRBJ1-5
TGTGCCAGCAGCCAAGACTTACTTCAGGGAAACCAGCCCCAGCATTTT
CASSQDLLQGNQPQHF
>TRBV3-1/TRBV3-2|-|-|TRBJ1-6
TGTGCCAGCAGCCGTCTAGGGGGAAGCAGTTATTCACCCCTCCACTTT
CASSRLGGSSYSPLHF
>TRBV10-3|TRBD1|-|TRBJ2-3
TGTGCCATCAGTCCACAGGGGGCAGATACGCAGTATTTT
CAISPQGADTQYF
>TRBV3-1/TRBV3-2|TRBD1|-|TRBJ2-5
TGTGCCAGCAGAAGGGGACAGGTCCAAGAGACCCAGTACTTC
CASRRGQVQETQYF
>TRBV7-6|TRBD2|-|TRBJ2-7
TGTGCCAGCGCCACTAGCGGGGGGCTCGAGCAGTACTTC
CASATSGGLEQYF
>TRBV21-1|-|-|TRBJ2-3
TGTGCCAGCAGCTCCCCAGGTCGGGGTAGAGATACGCAGTATTTT
CASSSPGRGRDTQYF
>TRBV6-5|TRBD1|few|TRBJ1-1
TGTGCCAGCAGTTCCCGGGAGGGGGCGAACACTGAAGCTTTCTTT
CASSSREGANTEAFF
>TRBV6-6|TRBD1|-|TRBJ2-6
TGTGCCAGCAGTAAAGGACAGGCGTCTGGGGCCAACGTCCTGACTTTC
CASSKGQASGANVLTF
>TRBV27|TRBD1|-|TRBJ1-2
TGTGCCAGCAGATCCAGGGGGCCATTTGGCTACACCTTC
CASRSRGPFGYTF
>TRBV5-1|-|-|TRBJ2-4
TGCGCCAGCAGCTTCGGCAGGGCCAACATTCAGTACTTC
CASSFGRANIQYF
>TRBV3-1/TRBV3-2|TRBD2|-|TRBJ2-7
TGTGCCAGCAGCCACACGACTAGCGGGAGTTGGAGGGAGCAGTACTTC
CASSHTTSGSWREQYF
>TRBV7-9|-|few|TRBJ2-2
TGTGCCAGCAGCGTATCCGGGGAGCTGTTTTTT
CASSVSGELFF
>TRBV5-4|TRBD1|-|TRBJ2-1
TGTGCCAGCAGCGGGGGACAGGGACCCTACAATGAGCAGTTCTTC
CASSGGQGPYNEQFF
>TRBV24-1|-|-|TRBJ1-5
TGTGCCACCAGTTCCTCCCTCGGTCAGCCCCAGCATTTT
CATSSSLGQPQHF
>TRBV2|TRBD1|few|TRBJ2-7
TGTGCCAGCAGTGAATCGGCAGGGGGAATCTACGAGCAGTACTTC
CASSESAGGIYEQYF
>TRBV19|TRBD1|-|TRBJ1-6
TGTGCCAGTAGTCTCGGGACAGATAATTCACCCCTCCACTTT
CASSLGTDNSPLHF
>TRBV6-5|TRBD1|-|TRBJ1-5
TGTGCCAGCAGTTACTCTGCATACAGGGGAAATCAGCCCCAGCATTTT
CASSYSAYRGNQPQHF
>TRBV6-1|-|once|TRBJ1-5
TGTGCCAGCAGTGAAGCGTATAGCAATCAGCCCCAGCATTTT
CASSEAYSNQPQHF
>TRBV5-1|TRBD2|-|TRBJ2-7
TGCGCCAGCAGCTTGAGCGGGAGAGGGTACGAGCAGTACTTC
CASSLSGRGYEQYF
>TRBV7-9|-|-|TRBJ2-7
TGTGCCAGCAGCTTAGCCCTCTTAGGGGACTCAACCTACGAGCAGTACTTC
CASSLALLGDSTYEQYF
>TRBV5-1|-|few|TRBJ2-1
TGCGCCAGCAGCTTGGAGGGGAGGCCCTACAATGAGCAGTTCTTC
CASSLEGRPYNEQFF
>TRBV9|TRBD1|-|TRBJ2-7
TGTGCCAGCAGCGTCCGGGGGGACAGGGGGTTAAGCGAGCAGTACTTC
CASSVRGDRGLSEQYF
>TRBV6-5|TRBD1|-|TRBJ1-1
TGTGCCAGCAGTTACTCGACGACAGGGAGAGGTGAAGCTTTCTTT
CASSYSTTGRGEAFF
>TRBV27|TRBD2|-|TRBJ2-1
TGTGCCAGCAGTTTCCGCACTAGCGGGGTCTACAATGAGCAGTTCTTC
CASSFRTSGVYNEQFF
>TRBV19|-|few|TRBJ2-3
TGTGCCAGTAGTCCCTCGAGAGCTCGAGGGACAGATACGCAGTATTTT
CASSPSRARGTDTQYF
>TRBV5-1|-|-|TRBJ1-6
TGCGCCAGCAGCCGGTGGAGGCAAAGAGACAGGACAAATTCACCCCTCCACTTT
CASSRWRQRDRTNSPLHF
>TRBV6-6|TRBD2|few|TRBJ2-7
TGTGCCAGCACACTAGCGGGGGGAACCTACGAGCAGTACTTC
CASTLAGGTYEQYF
>TRBV19|TRBD1|once|TRBJ2-5
TGTGCCAGTAGTATAGGCGGACAGGGCATTACGGAGACCCAGTACTTC
CASSIGGQGITETQYF
>TRBV27|TRBD1|many|TRBJ1-6
TGTGCCAGCAGTTTACAGGAGGGACAGGGCTCCTATAATTCACCCCTCCACTTT
CASSLQEGQGSYNSPLHF
>TRBV5-1|-|-|TRBJ2-2
TGCGCCAGCAGCTTGGACAGTCACACCGGGGAGCTGTTTTTT
CASSLDSHTGELFF
>TRBV29-1|TRBD1|-|TRBJ2-3
TGCAGCGTTGCAGACAGGGATCCAGATACGCAGTATTTT
CSVADRDPDTQYF